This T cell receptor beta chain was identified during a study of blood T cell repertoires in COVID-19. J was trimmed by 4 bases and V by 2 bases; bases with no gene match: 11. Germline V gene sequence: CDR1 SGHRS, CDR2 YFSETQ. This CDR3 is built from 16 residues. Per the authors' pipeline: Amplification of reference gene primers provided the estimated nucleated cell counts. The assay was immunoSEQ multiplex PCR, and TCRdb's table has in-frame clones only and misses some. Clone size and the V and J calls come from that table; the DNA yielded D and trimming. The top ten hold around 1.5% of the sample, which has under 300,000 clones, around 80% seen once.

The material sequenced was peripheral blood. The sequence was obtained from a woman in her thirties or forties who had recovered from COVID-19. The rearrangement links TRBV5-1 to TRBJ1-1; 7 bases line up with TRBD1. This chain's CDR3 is CASSFSGGGDGTEAFF. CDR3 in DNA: TGCGCCAGCAGCTTTTCCGGAGGGGGCGATGGCACTGAAGCTTTCTTT.